Following are 4 T cell receptor beta chains from one sample sequenced in a study of response to subunit inactivated influenza vaccine. TCRdb independently ran MiXCR on the RT-PCR reads; one entry per CDR3 protein. This table holds roughly 520,000 distinct CDR3 sequences, 25% found once. Sample: CD4+ T cells sorted from PBMCs, taken 4 to 6 days after vaccination. These TCRs come from a man aged 45-60 years who received an inactivated influenza vaccine.

The chain uses TRBV4-1 and TRBJ1-3; D call uncertain. The germline gives CDR1 MGHRA, CDR2 YSYEKL. Trimming took 6 bases from V and 3 from J, leaving 6 bases between them. The CDR3 is 12 residues long. The CDR3 DNA follows: TGCGCCAGCAGGAACGGTGGAAACACCATATATTTT. It codes for CASRNGGNTIYF.

CDR3 sequence reads: CASSPSLAAGYEQYF. The DNA of the CDR3 is TGTGCCAGCAGTCCGTCCTTAGCGGCGGGGTACGAGCAGTACTTC. The chain combines TRBV12-3 or TRBV12-4 with TRBJ2-7; maybe TRBD2 (6 bases). The CDR3 spans 15 residues. The ends were cut back, 5 bases at V and 4 bases at J, with 18 bases in the middle.

The rearrangement uses TRBV10-3 and TRBJ1-5; 7 nucleotides align to TRBD1. Germline CDR1 and CDR2: ENHRY and SYGVKD. CDR3 length: 15 amino acids. Trimming took 6 bases from V and 0 from J; bases not matched to a gene: 5. CDR3 DNA: TGTGCCATCAGAAGCGGGACAGTTAGCAATCAGCCCCAGCATTTT. Translated: CAIRSGTVSNQPQHF.

J is TRBJ1-5 and V is TRBV6-2 or TRBV6-3; no firm D call. This CDR3 spans 16 amino acids. The germline V gene has CDR1 MNHEY and CDR2 SVGEGT. V lost 5 bases to trimming and J lost 0 bases, with 14 bases between them. CDR3 nucleotides: TGTGCCAGCAGTCGGGAAGGGCCTTATAGCAATCAGCCCCAGCATTTT. Translation gives CASSREGPYSNQPQHF.